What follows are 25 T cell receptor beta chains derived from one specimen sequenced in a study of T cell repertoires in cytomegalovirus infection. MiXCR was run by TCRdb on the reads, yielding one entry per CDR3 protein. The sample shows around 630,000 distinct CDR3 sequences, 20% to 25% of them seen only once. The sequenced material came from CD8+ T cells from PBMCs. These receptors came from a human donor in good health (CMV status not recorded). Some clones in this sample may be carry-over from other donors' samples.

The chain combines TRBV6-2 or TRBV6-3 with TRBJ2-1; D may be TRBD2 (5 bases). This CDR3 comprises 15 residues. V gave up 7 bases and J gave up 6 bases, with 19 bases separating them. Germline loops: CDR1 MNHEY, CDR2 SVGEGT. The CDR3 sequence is CASTSGGSAFNEQFF. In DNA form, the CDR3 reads TGTGCCAGCACCTCCGGAGGTTCAGCTTTCAATGAGCAGTTCTTC.

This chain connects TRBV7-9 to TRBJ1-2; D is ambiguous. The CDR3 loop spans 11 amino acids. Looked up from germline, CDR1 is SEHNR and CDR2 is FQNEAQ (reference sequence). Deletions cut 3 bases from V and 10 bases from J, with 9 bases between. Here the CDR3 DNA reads TGTGCCAGCAGCTTTGGGGTTCACTACACCTTC. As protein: CASSFGVHYTF.

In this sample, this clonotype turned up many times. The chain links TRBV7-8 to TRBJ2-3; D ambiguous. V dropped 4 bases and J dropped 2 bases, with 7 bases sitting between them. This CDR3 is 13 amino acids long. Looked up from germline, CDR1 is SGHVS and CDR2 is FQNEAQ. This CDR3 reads CASSSPFTDTQYF. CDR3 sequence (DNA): TGTGCCAGCAGCTCCCCCTTCACAGATACGCAGTATTTT.

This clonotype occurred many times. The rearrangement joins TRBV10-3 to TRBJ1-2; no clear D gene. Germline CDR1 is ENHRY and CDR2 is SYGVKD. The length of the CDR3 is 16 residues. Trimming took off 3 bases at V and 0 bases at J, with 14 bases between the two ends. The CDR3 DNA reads TGTGCCATCAGTGATTCCCTCGGGCACCCTAACTATGGCTACACCTTC. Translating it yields CAISDSLGHPNYGYTF.

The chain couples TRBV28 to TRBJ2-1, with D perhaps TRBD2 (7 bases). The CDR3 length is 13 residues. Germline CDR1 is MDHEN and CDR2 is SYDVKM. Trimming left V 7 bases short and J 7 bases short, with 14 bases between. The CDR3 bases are TGTGCCAGCAACGGGGGGCTTGTAAATGAGCAGTTCTTC. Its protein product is CASNGGLVNEQFF. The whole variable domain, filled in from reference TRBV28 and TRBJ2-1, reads DVKVTQSSRYLVKRTGEKVFLECVQDMDHENMFWYRQDPGLGLRLIYFSYDVKMKEKGDIPEGYSVSREKKERFSLILESASTNQTSMYLCASNGGLVNEQFFGPGTRLTVL.

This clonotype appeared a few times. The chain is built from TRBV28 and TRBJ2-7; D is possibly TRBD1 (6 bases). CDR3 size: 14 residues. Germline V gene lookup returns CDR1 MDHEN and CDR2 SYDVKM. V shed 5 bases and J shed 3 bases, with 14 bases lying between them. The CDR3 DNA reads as TGTGCCAGCAGTCGACAGGCGTCTTACTACGAGCAGTACGTC. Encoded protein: CASSRQASYYEQYV.

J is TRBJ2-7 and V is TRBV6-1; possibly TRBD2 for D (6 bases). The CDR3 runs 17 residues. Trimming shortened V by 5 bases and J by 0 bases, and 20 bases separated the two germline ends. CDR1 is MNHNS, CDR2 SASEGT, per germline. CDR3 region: CASSSSRLALSSYEQYF. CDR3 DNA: TGTGCCAGCAGTTCCAGCCGTCTAGCGTTAAGCTCCTACGAGCAGTACTTC.

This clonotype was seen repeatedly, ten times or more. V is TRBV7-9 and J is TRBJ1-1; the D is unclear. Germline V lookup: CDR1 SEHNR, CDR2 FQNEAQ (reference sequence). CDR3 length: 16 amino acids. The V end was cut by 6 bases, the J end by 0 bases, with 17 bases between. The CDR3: CASSFDLPYLNTEAFF. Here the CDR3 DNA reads TGTGCCAGCAGTTTCGACCTTCCCTATTTGAACACTGAAGCTTTCTTT.

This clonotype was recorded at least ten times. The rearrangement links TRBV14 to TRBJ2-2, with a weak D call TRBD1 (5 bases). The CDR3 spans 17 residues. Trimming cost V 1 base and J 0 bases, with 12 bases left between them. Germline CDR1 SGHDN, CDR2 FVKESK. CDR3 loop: CASSQASQDANTGELFF. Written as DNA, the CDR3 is TGTGCCAGCAGCCAAGCGTCACAGGACGCGAACACCGGGGAGCTGTTTTTT.

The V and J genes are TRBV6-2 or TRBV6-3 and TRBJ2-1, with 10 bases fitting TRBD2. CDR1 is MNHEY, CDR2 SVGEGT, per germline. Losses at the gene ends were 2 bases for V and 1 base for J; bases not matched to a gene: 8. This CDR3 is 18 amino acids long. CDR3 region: CASSYVVSGGLSYNEQFF. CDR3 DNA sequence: TGTGCCAGCAGTTACGTCGTTAGCGGGGGGTTATCCTACAATGAGCAGTTCTTC.

CDR3 nucleotides: TGTGCCAGCAGCCAGTGGGGGTCTTTGGACGAGCAGTACGTC. Protein: CASSQWGSLDEQYV. The chain uses TRBV14 and TRBJ2-7; TRBD1 or TRBD2 may be the D gene (5 bases each). V was trimmed by 3 bases and J by 5 bases, leaving 14 bases between them. This CDR3 has 14 residues. Germline V gives CDR1 SGHDN, CDR2 FVKESK.

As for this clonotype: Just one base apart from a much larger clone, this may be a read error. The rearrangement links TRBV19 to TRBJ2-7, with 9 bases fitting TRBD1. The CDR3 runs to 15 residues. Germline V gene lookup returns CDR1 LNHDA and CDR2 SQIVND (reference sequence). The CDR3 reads CVSSQGQGLSYEQYF. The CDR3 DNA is TGTGTCAGTAGTCAGGGACAGGGACTCTCCTACGAGCAGTACTTC.

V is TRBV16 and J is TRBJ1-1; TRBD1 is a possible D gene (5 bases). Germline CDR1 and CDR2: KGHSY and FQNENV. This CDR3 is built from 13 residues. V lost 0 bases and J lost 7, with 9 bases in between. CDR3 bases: TGTGCCAGCAGCCAATCGAAGGGGAATGAAGCTTTCTTT. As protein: CASSQSKGNEAFF.

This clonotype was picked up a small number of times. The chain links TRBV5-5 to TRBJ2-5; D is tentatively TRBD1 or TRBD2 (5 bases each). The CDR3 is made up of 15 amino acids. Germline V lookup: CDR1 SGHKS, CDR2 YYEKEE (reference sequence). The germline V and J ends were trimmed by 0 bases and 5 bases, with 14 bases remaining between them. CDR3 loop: CASSLEGTSGETQYF. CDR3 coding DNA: TGTGCCAGCAGCTTGGAAGGGACCTCTGGGGAGACCCAGTACTTC.

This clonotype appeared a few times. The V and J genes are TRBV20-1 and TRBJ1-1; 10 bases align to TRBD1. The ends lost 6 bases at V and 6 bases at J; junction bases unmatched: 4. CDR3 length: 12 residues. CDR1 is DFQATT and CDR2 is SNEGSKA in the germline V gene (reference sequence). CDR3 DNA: TGCAGTGCGGAAGGACAGGGGGCTGAAGCTTTCTTT. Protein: CSAEGQGAEAFF.

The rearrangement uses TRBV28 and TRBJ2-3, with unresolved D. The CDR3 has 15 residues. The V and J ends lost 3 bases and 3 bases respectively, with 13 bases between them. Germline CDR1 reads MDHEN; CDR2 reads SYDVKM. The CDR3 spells CASSLKATRTDTQYF. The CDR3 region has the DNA TGTGCCAGCAGTTTGAAGGCAACGAGGACAGATACGCAGTATTTT.

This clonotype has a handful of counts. The CDR3 protein is CASSLGGMGSVRPGSRNYGYTF. The DNA of the CDR3 is TGTGCCAGCAGCTTAGGAGGTATGGGTTCTGTAAGACCCGGCTCTAGGAACTATGGCTACACCTTC. The chain combines TRBV7-9 with TRBJ1-2; the D is unclear. There are 22 residues in the CDR3. The germline V gene encodes CDR1 SEHNR and CDR2 FQNEAQ (reference sequence). V lost 1 base to trimming and J lost 2 bases, with 32 bases between them.

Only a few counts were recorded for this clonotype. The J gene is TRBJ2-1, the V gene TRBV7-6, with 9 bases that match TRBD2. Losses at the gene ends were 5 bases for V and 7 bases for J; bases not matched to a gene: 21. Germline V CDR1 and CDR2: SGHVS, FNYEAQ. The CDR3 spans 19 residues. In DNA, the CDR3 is TGTGCCAGCAGCCCAAAGTGGGGGGATGAAGCGGGGGGAGAAAATGAGCAGTTCTTC. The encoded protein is CASSPKWGDEAGGENEQFF.

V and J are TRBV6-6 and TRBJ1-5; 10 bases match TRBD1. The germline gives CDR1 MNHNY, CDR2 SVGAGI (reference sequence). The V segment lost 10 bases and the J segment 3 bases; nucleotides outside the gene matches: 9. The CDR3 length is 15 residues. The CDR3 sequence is CANRRDRGFNQPQHF. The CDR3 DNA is TGTGCCAACAGGCGGGACAGGGGCTTCAATCAGCCCCAGCATTTT.

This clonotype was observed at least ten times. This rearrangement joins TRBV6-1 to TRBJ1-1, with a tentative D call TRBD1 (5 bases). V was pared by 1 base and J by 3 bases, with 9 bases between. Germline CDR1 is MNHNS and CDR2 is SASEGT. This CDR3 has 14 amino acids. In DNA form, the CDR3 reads TGTGCCAGCAGTGAAGGATGGGACTACACTGAAGCTTTCTTT. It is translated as CASSEGWDYTEAFF.

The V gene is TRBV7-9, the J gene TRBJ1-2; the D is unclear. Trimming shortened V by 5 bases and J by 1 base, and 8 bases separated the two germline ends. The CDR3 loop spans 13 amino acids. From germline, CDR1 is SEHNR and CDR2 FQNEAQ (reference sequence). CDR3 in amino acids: CASSPSLNYGYTF. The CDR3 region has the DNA TGTGCCAGCAGCCCCAGCCTTAACTATGGCTACACCTTC.

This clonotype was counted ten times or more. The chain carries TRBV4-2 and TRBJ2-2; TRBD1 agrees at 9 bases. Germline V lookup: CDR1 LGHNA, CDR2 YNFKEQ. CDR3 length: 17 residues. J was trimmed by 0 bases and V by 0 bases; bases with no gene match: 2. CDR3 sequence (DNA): TGTGCCAGCAGCCAAGATTGGACAGGGGCGAACACCGGGGAGCTGTTTTTT. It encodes CASSQDWTGANTGELFF.

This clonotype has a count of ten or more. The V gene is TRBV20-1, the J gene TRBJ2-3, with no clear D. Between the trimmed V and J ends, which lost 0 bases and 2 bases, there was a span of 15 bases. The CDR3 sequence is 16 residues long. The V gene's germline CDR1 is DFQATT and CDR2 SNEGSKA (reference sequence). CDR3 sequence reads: CSARDEEVAHTDTQYF. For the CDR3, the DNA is TGCAGTGCTAGAGATGAAGAGGTAGCCCACACAGATACGCAGTATTTT.

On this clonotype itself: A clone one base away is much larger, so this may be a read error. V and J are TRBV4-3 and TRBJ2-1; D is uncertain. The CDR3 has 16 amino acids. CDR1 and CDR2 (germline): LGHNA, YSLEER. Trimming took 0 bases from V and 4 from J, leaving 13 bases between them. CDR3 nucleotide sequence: TGCGCCAGCAGCCAAGATGTCGAAAAGGTGTACAATGAGCAGTTCTTC. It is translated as CASSQDVEKVYNEQFF.

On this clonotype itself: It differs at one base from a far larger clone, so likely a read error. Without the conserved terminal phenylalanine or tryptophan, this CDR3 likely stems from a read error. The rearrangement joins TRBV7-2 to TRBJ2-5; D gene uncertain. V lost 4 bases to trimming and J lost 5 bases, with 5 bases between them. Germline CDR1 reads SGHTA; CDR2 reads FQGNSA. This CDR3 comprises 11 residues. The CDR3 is CASSSWETQYL. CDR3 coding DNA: TGTGCCAGCAGCTCGTGGGAGACCCAGTACCTC.